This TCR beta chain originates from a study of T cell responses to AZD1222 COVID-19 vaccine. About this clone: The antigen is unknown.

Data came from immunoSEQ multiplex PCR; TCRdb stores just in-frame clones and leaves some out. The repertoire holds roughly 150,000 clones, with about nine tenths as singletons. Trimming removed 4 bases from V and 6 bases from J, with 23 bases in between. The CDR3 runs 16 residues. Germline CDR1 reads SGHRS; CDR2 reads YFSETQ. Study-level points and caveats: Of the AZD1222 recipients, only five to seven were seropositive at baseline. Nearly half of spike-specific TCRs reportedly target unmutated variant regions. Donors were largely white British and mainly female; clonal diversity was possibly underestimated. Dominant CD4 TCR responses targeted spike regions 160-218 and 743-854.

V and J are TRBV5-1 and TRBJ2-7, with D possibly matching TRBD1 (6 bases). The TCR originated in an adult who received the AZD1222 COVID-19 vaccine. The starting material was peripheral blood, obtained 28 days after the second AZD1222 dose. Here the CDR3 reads CASSPRPGRGSGEQYF. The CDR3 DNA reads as TGCGCCAGCAGCCCCCGACCAGGCAGGGGTTCTGGCGAGCAGTACTTC.